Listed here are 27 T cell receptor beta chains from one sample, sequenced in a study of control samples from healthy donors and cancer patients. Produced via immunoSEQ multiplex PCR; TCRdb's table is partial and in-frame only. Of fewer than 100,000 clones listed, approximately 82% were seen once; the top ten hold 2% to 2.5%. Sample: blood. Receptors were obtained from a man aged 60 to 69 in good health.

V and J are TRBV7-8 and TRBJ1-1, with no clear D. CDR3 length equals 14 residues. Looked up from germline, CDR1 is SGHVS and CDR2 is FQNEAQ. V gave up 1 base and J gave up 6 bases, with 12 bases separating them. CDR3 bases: TGTGCCAGCAGCTTAGGGTTAATTGGGGCTGAAGCTTTCTTT. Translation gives CASSLGLIGAEAFF.

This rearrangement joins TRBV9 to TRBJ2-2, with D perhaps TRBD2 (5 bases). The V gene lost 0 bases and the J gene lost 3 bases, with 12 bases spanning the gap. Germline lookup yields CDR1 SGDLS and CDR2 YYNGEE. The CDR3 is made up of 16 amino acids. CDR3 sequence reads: CASSVVEGLHTGELFF. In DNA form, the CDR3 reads TGTGCCAGCAGCGTAGTCGAGGGCCTTCACACCGGGGAGCTGTTTTTT.

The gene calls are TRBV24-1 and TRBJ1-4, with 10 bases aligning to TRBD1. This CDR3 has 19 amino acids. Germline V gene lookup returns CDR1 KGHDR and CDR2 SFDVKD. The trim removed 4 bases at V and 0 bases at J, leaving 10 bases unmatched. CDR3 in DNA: TGTGCCACCAGTGAGGGGGGACAGGGGATTGTTACAACTAATGAAAAACTGTTTTTT. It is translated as CATSEGGQGIVTTNEKLFF.

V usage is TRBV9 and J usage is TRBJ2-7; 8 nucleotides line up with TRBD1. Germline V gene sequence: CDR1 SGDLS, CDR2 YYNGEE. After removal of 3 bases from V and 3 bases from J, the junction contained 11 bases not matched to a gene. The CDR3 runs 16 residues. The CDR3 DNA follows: TGTGCCAGCAGCGCATCTCTGAGGACAGGGTACTACGAGCAGTACTTC. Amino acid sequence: CASSASLRTGYYEQYF.

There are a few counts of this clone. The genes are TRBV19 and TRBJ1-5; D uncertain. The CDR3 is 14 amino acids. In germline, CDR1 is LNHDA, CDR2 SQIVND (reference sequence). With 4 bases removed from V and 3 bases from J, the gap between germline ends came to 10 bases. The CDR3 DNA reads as TGTGCCAGTAGTAACCGGGCCCCCAATCAGCCCCAGCATTTT. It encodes CASSNRAPNQPQHF.

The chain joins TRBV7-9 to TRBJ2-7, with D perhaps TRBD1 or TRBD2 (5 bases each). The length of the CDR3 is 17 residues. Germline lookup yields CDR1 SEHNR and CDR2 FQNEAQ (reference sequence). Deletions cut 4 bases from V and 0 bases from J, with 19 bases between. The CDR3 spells CASSSQPGTAFSYEQYF. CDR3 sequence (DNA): TGTGCCAGCAGCTCGCAACCCGGGACGGCCTTCTCCTACGAGCAGTACTTC.

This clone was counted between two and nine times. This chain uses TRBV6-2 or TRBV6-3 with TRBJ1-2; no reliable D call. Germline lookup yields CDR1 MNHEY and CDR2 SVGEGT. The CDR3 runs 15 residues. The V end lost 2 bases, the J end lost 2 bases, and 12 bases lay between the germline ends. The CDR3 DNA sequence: TGTGCCAGCAGTTACAGGGAGCAGTTAAACTATGGCTACACCTTC. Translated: CASSYREQLNYGYTF.

The DNA of the CDR3 is TGTGCCAGCAGTTTCTCCCTAGCGGGCCGCACCGGGGAGCTGTTTTTT. Its protein is CASSFSLAGRTGELFF. The chain links TRBV27 to TRBJ2-2, with 8 bases identical to TRBD2. The CDR3 loop spans 16 amino acids. V lost 3 bases and J lost 4; bases outside the gene matches: 7. The V gene's germline CDR1 is MNHEY and CDR2 SMNVEV (reference sequence).

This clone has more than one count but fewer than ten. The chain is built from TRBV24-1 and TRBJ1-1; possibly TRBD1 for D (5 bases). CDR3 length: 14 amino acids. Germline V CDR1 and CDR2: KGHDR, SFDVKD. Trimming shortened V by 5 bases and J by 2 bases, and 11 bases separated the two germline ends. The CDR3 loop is CATSGGTDNTEAFF. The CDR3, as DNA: TGTGCCACCAGTGGTGGGACCGATAACACTGAAGCTTTCTTT.

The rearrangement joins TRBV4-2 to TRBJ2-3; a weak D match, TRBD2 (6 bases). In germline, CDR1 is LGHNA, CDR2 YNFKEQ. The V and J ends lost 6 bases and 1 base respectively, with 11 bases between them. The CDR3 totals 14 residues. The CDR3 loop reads CASRTRSGTDTQYF. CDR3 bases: TGTGCCAGCAGGACTAGATCTGGCACAGATACGCAGTATTTT.

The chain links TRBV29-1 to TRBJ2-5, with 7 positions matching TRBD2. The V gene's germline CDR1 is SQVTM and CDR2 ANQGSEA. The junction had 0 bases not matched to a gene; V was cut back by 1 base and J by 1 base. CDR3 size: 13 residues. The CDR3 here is CSVEGLAQETQYF. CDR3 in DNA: TGCAGCGTTGAAGGACTAGCCCAAGAGACCCAGTACTTC.

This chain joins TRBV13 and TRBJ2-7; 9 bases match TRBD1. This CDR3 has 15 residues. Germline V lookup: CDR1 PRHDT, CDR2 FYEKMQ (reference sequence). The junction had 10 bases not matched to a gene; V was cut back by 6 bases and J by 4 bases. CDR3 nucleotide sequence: TGTGCCAGCAGACCAATGAGACAGGGGGTATACGAGCAGTACTTC. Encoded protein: CASRPMRQGVYEQYF.

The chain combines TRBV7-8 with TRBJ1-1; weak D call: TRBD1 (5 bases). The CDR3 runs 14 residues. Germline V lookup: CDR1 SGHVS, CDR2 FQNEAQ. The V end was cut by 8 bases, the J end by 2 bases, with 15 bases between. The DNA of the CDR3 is TGTGCCAGCGTCGTGGGGGGTTCAAACACTGAAGCTTTCTTT. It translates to CASVVGGSNTEAFF.

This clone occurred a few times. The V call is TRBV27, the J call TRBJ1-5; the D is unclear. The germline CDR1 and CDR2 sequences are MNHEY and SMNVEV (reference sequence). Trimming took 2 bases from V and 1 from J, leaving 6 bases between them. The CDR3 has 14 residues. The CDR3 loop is CASSLLGSNQPQHF. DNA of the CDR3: TGTGCCAGCAGTTTACTTGGGAGCAATCAGCCCCAGCATTTT.

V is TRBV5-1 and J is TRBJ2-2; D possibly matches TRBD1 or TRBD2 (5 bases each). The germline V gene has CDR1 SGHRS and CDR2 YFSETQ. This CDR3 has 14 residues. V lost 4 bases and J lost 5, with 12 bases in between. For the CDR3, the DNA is TGCGCCAGCAGCCCTTTGGGGGTTACCGGGGAGCTGTTTTTT. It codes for CASSPLGVTGELFF.

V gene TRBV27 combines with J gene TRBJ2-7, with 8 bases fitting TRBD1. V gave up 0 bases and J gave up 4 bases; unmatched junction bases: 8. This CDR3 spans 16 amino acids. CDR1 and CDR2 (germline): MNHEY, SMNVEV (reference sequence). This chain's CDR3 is CASSLSTTGVWYEQYF. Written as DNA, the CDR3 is TGTGCCAGCAGTTTATCCACGACAGGGGTCTGGTACGAGCAGTACTTC.

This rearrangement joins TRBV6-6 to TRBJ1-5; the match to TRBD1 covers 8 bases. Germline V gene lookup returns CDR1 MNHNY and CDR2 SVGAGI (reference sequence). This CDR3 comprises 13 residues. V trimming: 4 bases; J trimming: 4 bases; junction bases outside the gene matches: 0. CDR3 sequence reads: CASSWTGNQPQHF. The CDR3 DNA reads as TGTGCCAGCAGTTGGACAGGGAATCAGCCCCAGCATTTT.

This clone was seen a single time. CDR3 nucleotide sequence: TGTGCCAGCAGCGTAGGGGACGGAAGGTTAACAGATACGCAGTATTTT. This codes for CASSVGDGRLTDTQYF. This chain uses TRBV9 with TRBJ2-3; D could derive from TRBD1 or TRBD2 (5 bases each). V was trimmed by 0 bases and J by 3 bases, leaving 14 bases between them. The CDR3 is made up of 16 amino acids. Germline CDR1 reads SGDLS; CDR2 reads YYNGEE.

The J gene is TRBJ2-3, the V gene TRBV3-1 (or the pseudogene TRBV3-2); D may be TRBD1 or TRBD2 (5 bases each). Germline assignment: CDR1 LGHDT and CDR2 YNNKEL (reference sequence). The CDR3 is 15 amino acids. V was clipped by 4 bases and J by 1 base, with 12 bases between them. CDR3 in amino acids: CASSRDPLGTDTQYF. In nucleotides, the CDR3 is TGTGCCAGCAGCCGGGACCCGCTAGGCACAGATACGCAGTATTTT.

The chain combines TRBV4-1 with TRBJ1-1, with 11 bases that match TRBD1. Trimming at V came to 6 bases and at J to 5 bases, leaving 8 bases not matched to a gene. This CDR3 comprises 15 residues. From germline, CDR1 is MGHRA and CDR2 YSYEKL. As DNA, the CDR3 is TGCGCCAGCAGACTCGGACAGGGGGCTTGGACTGAAGCTTTCTTT. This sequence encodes CASRLGQGAWTEAFF.

This CDR3 is CAWTKGRAYEQYF. The CDR3 DNA sequence: TGTGCCTGGACTAAGGGCAGGGCCTACGAGCAGTACTTC. V gene TRBV30 combines with J gene TRBJ2-7, with D possibly being TRBD1 (5 bases). Trimming pared 4 bases from V and 2 bases from J, leaving 12 bases between. Germline values: CDR1 GTSNPN, CDR2 SVGIG (reference sequence). The CDR3 extends over 13 amino acids.

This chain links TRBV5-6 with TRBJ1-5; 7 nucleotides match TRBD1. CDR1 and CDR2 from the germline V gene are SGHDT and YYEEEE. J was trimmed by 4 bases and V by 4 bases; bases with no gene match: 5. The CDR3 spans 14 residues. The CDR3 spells CASSAGTANQPQHF. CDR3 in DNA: TGTGCCAGCAGCGCTGGGACAGCAAATCAGCCCCAGCATTTT.

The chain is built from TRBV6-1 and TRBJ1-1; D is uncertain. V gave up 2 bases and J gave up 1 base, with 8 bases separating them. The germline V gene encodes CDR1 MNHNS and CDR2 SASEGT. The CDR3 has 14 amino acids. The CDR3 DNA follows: TGTGCCAGCAGTGAAATAGCAGAGAACACTGAAGCTTTCTTT. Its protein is CASSEIAENTEAFF.

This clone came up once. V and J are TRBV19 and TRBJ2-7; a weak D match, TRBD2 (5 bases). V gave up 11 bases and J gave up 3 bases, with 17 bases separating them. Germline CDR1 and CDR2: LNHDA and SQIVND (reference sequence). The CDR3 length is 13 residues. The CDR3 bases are TGTGCCTCTAAGGACCCGGGATACTACGAGCAGTACTTC. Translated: CASKDPGYYEQYF.

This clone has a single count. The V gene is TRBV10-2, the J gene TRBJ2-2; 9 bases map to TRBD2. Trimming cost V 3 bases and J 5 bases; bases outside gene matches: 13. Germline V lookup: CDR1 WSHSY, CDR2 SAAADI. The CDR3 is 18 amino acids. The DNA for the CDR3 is TGCGCCAGCAGTGACGACCCATTACTAGCGGGCGATACCGGGGAGCTGTTTTTT. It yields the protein CASSDDPLLAGDTGELFF.

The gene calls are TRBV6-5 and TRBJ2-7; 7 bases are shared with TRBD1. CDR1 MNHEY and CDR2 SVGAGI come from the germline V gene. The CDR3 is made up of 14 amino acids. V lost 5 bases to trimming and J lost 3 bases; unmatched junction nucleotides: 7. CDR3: CASSLGTAIYEQYF. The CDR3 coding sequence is TGTGCCAGCAGTCTCGGGACAGCGATCTACGAGCAGTACTTC.

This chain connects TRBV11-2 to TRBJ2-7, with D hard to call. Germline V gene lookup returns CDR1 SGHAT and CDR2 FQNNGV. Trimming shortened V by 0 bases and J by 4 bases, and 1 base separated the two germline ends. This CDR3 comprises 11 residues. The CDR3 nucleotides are TGTGCCAGCAGCTTAGAGTACGAGCAGTACTTC. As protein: CASSLEYEQYF.